The clone carrying this TCR beta chain was counted only a few times. The antigen is undetermined. No fewer than 7 million PBMCs went into each sample. The V gene end was trimmed by 3 bases and the J gene end by 10 bases; junction bases not matched to a gene: 14. The CDR3 is 15 amino acids. Looked up from germline, CDR1 is SQVTM and CDR2 is ANQGSEA. This sample was taken from a study of blood T cells in healthy people across ages. The wider study: With template switching, about one barcoded beta molecule was captured per two T cells.

For the second PCR, which ran for about 6 to 11 cycles, a sample-barcoded 5' primer and a J-beta primer mix were used. Each sample provided no less than 2.5 million CDR3-containing paired-end reads. TCRdb re-called the 5' RACE reads with MiXCR, one entry per CDR3 protein. The sample yields under 950,000 distinct CDR3 sequences, about 24% seen once. Study-level results: Using unsorted PBMCs precluded a conclusive naive versus antigen-experienced comparison.

The sample consisted of blood. This clonotype was obtained from a man in his 70s in good health. J is TRBJ1-2 and V is TRBV29-1, with 10 bases lining up with TRBD1. CDR3 sequence (DNA): TGCAGCGTTGAGTGGGCGACAGGGGGCAGGGGCGCCTACACCTTC. Protein sequence: CSVEWATGGRGAYTF.